Listed here is a single T cell receptor beta chain. Antigen: not known. Template for every sorted-subset replicate PCR totaled approximately 0.2 ug DNA, 30,000 to 35,000 T cell genomes. TCRdb's table, derived via immunoSEQ multiplex PCR, lists solely in-frame clones and lacks some. The sample includes millions of clones, approximately 93% of them seen just once. This sample is part of a study of shared clonotypes between healthy human individuals. Whole-study findings and limits: Clonotypes shared by all four donors outscored non-shared clonotypes in generation probability.

The CDR3 totals 16 residues. From germline, CDR1 is ENHRY and CDR2 SYGVKD. J was trimmed by 0 bases and V by 2 bases; bases with no gene match: 6. The receptor's source is a man between 18 and 29 years old in good health. Some clones in this sample may be carry-over from other donors' samples. V gene TRBV10-3 combines with J gene TRBJ2-7; TRBD2 matches 8 bases. Sequenced: naive CD4+ T cells from PBMCs. Described subset: CD45RA+ positively selected. The CDR3 sequence: CAISERTSSYSYEQYF. In DNA, the CDR3 is TGTGCCATCAGTGAGAGGACTAGCTCCTACTCCTACGAGCAGTACTTC.